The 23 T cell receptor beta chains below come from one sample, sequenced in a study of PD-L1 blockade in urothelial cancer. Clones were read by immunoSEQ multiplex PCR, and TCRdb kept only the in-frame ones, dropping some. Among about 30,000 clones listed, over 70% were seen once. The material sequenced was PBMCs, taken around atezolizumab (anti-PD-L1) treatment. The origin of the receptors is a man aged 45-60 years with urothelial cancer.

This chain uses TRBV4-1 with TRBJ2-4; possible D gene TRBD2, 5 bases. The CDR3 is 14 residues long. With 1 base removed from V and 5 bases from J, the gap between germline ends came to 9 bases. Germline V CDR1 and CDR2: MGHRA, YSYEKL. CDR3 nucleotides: TGCGCCAGCAGCCAAGCCGGGAACCAAAACATTCAGTACTTC. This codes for CASSQAGNQNIQYF.

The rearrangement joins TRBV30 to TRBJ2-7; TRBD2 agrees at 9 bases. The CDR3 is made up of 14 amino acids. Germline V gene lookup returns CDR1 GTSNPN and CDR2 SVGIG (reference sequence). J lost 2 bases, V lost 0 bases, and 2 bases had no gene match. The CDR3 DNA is TGTGCCTGGAGTGTAGCGGGAGGAACCTACGAGCAGTACTTC. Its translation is CAWSVAGGTYEQYF.

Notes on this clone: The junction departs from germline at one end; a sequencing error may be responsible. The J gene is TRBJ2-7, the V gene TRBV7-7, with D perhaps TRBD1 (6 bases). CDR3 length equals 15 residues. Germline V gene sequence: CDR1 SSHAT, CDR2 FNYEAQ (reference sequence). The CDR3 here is CASSPDSLSSYEQYF. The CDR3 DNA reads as TGTGCTAGCAGCCCGGACAGTCTGAGCTCCTACGAGCAGTACTTC.

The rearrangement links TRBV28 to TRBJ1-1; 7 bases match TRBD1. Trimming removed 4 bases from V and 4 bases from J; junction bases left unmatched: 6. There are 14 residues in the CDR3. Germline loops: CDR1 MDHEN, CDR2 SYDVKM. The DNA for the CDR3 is TGTGCCAGCAGTTCGACAGGGTTATTCACTGAAGCTTTCTTT. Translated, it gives CASSSTGLFTEAFF. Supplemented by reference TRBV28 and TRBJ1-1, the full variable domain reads DVKVTQSSRYLVKRTGEKVFLECVQDMDHENMFWYRQDPGLGLRLIYFSYDVKMKEKGDIPEGYSVSREKKERFSLILESASTNQTSMYLCASSSTGLFTEAFFGQGTRLTVV.

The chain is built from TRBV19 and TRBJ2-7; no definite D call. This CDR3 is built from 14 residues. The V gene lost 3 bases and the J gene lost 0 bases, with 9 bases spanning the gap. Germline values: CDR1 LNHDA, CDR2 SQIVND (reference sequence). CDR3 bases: TGTGCCAGTAGTATTCAGTCAAGCTCCTACGAGCAGTACTTC. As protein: CASSIQSSSYEQYF.

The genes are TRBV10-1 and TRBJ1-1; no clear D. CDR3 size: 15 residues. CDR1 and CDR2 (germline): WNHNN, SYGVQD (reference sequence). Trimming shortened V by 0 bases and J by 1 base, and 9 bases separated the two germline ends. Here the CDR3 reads CASSESGRSNTEAFF. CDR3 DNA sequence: TGCGCCAGCAGTGAGTCGGGCAGGTCGAACACTGAAGCTTTCTTT.

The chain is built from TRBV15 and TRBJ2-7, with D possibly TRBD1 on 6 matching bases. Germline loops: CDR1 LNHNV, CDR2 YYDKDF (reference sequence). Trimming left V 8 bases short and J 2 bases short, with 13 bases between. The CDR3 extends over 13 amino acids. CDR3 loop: CATRGDNTYEQYF. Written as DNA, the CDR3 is TGTGCCACCCGTGGGGACAACACCTACGAGCAGTACTTC.

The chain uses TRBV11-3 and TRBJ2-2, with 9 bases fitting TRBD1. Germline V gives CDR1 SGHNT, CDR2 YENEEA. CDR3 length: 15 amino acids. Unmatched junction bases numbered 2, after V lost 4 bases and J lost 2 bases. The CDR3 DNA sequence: TGTGCCAGCAGCTCGGGACAGGGTAACACCGGGGAGCTGTTTTTT. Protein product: CASSSGQGNTGELFF. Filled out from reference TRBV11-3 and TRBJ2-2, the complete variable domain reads EAGVVQSPRYKIIEKKQPVAFWCNPISGHNTLYWYLQNLGQGPELLIRYENEEAVDDSQLPKDRFSAERLKGVDSTLKIQPAELGDSAVYLCASSSGQGNTGELFFGEGSRLTVL.

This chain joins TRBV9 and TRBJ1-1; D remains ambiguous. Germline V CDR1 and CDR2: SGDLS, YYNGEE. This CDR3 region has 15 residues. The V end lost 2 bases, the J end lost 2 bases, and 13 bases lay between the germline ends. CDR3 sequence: CASSVTDSSNTEAFF. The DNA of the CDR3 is TGTGCCAGCAGCGTGACGGACTCTTCAAACACTGAAGCTTTCTTT.

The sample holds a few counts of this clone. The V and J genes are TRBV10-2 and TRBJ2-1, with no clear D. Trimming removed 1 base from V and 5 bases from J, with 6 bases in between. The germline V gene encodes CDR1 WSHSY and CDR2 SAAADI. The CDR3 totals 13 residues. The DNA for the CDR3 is TGCGCCAGCAGTGAGTTTACAGACAATGAGCAGTTCTTC. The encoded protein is CASSEFTDNEQFF.

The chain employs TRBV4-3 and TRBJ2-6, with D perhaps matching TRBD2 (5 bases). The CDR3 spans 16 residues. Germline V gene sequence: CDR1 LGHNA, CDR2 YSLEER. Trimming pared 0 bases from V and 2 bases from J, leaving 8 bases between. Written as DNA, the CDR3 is TGCGCCAGCAGCCAAGATCCCGGGGCTGGGGCCAACGTCCTGACTTTC. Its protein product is CASSQDPGAGANVLTF.

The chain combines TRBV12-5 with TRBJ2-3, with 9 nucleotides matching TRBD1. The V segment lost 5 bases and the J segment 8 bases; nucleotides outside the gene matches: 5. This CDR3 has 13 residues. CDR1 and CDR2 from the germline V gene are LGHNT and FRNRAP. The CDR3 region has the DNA TGTGCTAGTGGTCTACAGGGGGCTGGTACGCAGTATTTT. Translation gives CASGLQGAGTQYF.

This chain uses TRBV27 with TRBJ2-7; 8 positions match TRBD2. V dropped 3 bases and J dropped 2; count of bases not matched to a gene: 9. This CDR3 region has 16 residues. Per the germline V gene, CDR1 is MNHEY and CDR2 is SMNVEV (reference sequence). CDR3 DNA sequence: TGTGCCAGCAGTTTTTCTAGCGGGTACCGAACCTACGAGCAGTACTTC. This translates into CASSFSSGYRTYEQYF.

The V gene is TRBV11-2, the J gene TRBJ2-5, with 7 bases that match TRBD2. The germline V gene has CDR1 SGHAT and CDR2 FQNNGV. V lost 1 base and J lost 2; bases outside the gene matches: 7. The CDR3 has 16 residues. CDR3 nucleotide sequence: TGTGCCAGCAGCTTAGTTTCAGCGGGGAATCAAGAGACCCAGTACTTC. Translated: CASSLVSAGNQETQYF.

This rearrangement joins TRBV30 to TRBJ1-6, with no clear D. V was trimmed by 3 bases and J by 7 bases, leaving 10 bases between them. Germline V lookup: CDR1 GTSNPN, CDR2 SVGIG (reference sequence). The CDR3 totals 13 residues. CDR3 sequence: CAWRSSWNSPLHF. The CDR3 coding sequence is TGTGCCTGGAGATCTAGCTGGAATTCACCCCTCCACTTT. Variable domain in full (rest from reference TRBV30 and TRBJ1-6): SQTIHQWPATLVQPVGSPLSLECTVEGTSNPNLYWYRQAAGRGLQLLFYSVGIGQISSEVPQNLSASRPQDRQFILSSKKLLLSDSGFYLCAWRSSWNSPLHFGNGTRLTVT.

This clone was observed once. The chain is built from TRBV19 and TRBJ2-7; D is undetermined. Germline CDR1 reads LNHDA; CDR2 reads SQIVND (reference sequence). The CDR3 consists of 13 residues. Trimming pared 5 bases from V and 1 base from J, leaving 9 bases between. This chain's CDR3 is CASSRSFSYEQYF. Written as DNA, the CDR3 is TGTGCCAGTAGTCGGAGTTTTTCCTACGAGCAGTACTTC. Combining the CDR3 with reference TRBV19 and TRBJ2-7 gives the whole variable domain DGGITQSPKYLFRKEGQNVTLSCEQNLNHDAMYWYRQDPGQGLRLIYYSQIVNDFQKGDIAEGYSVSREKKESFPLTVTSAQKNPTAFYLCASSRSFSYEQYFGPGTRLTVT.

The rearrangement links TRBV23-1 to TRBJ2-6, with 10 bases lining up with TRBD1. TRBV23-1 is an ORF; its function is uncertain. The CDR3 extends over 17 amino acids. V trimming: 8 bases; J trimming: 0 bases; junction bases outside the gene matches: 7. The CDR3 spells CASPRDRGPSGANVLTF. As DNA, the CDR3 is TGCGCCAGCCCACGGGACAGGGGTCCCTCTGGGGCCAACGTCCTGACTTTC.

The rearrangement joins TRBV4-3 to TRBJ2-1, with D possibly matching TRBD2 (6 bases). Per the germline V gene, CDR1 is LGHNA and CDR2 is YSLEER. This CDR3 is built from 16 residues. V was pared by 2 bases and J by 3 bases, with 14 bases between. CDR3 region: CASSQLSGSYYNEQFF. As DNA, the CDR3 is TGCGCCAGCAGCCAACTTAGCGGAAGTTACTACAATGAGCAGTTCTTC.

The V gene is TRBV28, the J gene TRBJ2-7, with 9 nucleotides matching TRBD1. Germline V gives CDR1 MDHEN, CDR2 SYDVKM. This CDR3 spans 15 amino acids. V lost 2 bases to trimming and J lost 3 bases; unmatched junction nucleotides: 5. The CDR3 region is CASSLPGTGFYEQYF. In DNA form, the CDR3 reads TGTGCCAGCAGTTTACCTGGGACAGGGTTCTACGAGCAGTACTTC.

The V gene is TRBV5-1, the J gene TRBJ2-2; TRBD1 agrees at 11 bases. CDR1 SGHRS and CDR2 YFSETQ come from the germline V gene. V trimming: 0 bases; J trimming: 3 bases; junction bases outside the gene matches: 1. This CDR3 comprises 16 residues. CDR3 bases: TGCGCCAGCAGCTTGGGGACAGGGGGCTACACCGGGGAGCTGTTTTTT. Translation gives CASSLGTGGYTGELFF.

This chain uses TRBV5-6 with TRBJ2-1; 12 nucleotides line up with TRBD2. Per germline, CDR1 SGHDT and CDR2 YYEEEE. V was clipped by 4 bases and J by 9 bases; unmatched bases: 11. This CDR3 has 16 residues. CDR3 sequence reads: CASSTPTSGSGREQFF. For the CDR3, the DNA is TGTGCCAGCAGCACACCGACTAGCGGGAGTGGTCGTGAGCAGTTCTTC.

The CDR3, as DNA: TGTGCCAGTAGTATCGTTCGGACTAGCATCTCCTACGAGCAGTACTTC. This encodes CASSIVRTSISYEQYF. The chain is built from TRBV19 and TRBJ2-7; 8 positions match TRBD2. This CDR3 is 16 amino acids long. Germline loops: CDR1 LNHDA, CDR2 SQIVND (reference sequence). V was pared by 3 bases and J by 0 bases, with 7 bases of the junction left unmatched.

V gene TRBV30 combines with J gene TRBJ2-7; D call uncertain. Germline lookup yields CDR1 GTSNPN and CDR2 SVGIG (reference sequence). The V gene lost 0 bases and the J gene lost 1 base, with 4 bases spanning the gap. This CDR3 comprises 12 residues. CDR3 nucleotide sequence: TGTGCCTGGAGTGTTGAGTCCTACGAGCAGTACTTC. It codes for CAWSVESYEQYF.